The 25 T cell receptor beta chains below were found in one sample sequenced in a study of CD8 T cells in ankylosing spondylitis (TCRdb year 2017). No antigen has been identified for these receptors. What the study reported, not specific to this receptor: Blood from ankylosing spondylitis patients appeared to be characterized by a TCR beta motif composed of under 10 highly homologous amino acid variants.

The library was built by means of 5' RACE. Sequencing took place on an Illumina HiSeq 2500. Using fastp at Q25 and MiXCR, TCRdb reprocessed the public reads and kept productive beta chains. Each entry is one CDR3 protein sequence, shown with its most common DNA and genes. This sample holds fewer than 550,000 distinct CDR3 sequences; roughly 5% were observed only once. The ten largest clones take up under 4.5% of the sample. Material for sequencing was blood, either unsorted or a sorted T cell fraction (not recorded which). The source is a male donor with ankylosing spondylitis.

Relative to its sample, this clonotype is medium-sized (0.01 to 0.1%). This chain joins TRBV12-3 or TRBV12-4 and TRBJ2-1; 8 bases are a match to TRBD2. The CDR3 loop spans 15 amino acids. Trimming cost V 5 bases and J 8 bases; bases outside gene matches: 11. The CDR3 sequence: CASSPRGAGRDEQFF. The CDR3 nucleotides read TGTGCCAGCAGTCCGCGGGGGGCTGGAAGGGATGAGCAGTTCTTC.

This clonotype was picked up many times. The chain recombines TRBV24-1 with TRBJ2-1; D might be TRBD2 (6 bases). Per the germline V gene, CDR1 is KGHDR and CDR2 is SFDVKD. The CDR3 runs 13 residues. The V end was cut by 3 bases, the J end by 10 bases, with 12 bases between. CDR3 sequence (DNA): TGTGCCACCAGTGATAGCAGCGGACTAGAGCAGTTCTTC. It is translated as CATSDSSGLEQFF.

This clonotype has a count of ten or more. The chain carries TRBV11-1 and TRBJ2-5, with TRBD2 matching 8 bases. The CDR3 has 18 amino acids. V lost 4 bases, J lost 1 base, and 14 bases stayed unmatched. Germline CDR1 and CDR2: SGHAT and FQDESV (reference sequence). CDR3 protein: CASSYQPFLAGVQETQYF. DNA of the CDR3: TGTGCCAGCAGCTACCAGCCCTTTCTAGCGGGCGTCCAAGAGACCCAGTACTTC.

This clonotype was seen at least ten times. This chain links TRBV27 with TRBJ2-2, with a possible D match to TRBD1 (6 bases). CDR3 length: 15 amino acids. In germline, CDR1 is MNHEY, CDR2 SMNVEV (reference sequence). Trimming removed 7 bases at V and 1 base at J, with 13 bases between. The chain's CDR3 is CASTSGQRNTGELFF. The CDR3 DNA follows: TGTGCCAGCACCTCAGGACAGAGGAACACCGGGGAGCTGTTTTTT.

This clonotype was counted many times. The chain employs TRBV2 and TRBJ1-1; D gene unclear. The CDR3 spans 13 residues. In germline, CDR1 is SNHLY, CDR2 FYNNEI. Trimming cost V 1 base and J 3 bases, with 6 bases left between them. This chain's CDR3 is CASSEERDTEAFF. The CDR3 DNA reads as TGTGCCAGCAGTGAAGAGAGGGACACTGAAGCTTTCTTT.

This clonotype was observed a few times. CDR3: CASSLDPGAPNEQFF. CDR3 DNA: TGTGCCAGCAGCTTAGATCCGGGAGCTCCCAATGAGCAGTTCTTC. The J gene is TRBJ2-1, the V gene TRBV7-2, with D possibly TRBD2 on 6 matching bases. The CDR3 has 15 residues. The germline V and J ends were trimmed by 1 base and 6 bases, with 13 bases remaining between them. Germline V gene lookup returns CDR1 SGHTA and CDR2 FQGNSA.

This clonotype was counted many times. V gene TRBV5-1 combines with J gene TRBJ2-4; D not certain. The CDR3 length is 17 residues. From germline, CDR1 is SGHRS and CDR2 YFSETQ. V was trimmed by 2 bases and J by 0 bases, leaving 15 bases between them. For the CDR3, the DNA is TGCGCCAGCAGCTTAGGCCTGAACACTCTAGCCAAAAACATTCAGTACTTC. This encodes CASSLGLNTLAKNIQYF. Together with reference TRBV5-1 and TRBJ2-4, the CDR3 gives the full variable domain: KAGVTQTPRYLIKTRGQQVTLSCSPISGHRSVSWYQQTPGQGLQFLFEYFSETQRNKGNFPGRFSGRQFSNSRSEMNVSTLELGDSALYLCASSLGLNTLAKNIQYFGAGTRLSVL.

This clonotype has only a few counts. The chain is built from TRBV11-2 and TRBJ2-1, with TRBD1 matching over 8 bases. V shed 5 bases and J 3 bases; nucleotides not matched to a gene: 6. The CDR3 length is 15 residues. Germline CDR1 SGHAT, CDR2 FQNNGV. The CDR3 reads CASSLRDRIYNEQFF. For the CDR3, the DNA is TGTGCCAGCAGCCTCCGGGACAGGATCTACAATGAGCAGTTCTTC.

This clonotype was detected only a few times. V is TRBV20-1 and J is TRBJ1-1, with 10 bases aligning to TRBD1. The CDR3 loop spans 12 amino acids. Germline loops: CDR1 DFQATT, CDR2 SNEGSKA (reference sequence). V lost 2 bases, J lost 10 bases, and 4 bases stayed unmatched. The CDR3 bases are TGCAGTGCTAGACGACAGGGGGCAGGAGCTTTCTTT. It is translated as CSARRQGAGAFF.

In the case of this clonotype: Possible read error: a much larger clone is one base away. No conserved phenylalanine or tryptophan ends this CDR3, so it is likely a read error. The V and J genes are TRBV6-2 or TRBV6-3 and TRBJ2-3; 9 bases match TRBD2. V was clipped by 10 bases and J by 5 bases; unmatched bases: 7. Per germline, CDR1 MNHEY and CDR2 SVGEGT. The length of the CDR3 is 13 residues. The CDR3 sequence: CATGGLAGDTQYI. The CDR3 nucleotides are TGTGCCACCGGGGGACTAGCAGGAGATACGCAGTATATT.

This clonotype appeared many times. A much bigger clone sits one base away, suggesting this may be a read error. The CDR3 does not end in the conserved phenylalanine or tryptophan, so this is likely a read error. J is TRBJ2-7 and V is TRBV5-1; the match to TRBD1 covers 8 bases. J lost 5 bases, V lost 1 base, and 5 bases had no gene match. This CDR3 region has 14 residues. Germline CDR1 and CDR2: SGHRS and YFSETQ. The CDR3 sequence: CASSLNQGANEQYS. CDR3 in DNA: TGCGCCAGCAGCTTGAACCAGGGGGCAAACGAGCAGTACTCC.

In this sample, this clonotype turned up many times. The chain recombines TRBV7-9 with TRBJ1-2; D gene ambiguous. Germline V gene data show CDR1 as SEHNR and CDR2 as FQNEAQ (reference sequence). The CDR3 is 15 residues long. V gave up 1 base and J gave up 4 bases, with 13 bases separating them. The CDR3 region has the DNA TGTGCCAGCAGCTTAGGTCAGCTCGGAATCTATGGCTACACCTTC. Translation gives CASSLGQLGIYGYTF.

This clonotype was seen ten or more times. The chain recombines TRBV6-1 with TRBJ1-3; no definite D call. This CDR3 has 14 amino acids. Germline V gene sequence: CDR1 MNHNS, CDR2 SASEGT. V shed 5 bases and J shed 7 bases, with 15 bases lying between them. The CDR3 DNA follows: TGTGCCAGCAGTCCCGAGGGTGGCGGTAACACCATATATTTT. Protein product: CASSPEGGGNTIYF.

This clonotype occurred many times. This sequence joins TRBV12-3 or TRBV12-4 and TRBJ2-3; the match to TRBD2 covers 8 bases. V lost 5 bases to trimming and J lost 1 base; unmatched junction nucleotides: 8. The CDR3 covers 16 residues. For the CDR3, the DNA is TGTGCCAGCAGTCTTGGAGCGGGGGCCGGCACAGATACGCAGTATTTT. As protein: CASSLGAGAGTDTQYF.

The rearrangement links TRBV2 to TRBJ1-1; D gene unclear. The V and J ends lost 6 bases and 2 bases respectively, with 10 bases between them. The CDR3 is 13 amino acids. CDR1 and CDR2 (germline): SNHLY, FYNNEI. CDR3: CASRDYSNTEAFF. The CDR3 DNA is TGTGCCAGCAGGGACTACTCTAACACTGAAGCTTTCTTT.

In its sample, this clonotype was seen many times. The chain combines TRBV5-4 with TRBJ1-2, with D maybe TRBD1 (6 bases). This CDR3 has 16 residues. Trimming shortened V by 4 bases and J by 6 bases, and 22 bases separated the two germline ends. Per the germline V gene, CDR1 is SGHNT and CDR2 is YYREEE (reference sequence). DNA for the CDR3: TGTGCCAGCAGCCGCACACTCGGGACAAATTCGGATGGCTACACCTTC. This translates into CASSRTLGTNSDGYTF.

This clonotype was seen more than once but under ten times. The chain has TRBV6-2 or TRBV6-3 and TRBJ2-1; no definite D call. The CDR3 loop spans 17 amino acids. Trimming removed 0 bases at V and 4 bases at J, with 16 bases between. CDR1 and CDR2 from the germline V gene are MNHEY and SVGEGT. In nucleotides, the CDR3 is TGTGCCAGCAGTTACTCGGTTTCCCGTTCGGTTTACAATGAGCAGTTCTTC. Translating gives CASSYSVSRSVYNEQFF.

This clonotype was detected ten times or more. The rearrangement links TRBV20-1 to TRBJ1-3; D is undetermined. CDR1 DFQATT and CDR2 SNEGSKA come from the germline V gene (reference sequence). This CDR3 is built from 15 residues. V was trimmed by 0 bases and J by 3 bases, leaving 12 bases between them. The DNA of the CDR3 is TGCAGTGCTAGAGATCTTCGGTGGAGTGGAAACACCATATATTTT. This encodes CSARDLRWSGNTIYF.

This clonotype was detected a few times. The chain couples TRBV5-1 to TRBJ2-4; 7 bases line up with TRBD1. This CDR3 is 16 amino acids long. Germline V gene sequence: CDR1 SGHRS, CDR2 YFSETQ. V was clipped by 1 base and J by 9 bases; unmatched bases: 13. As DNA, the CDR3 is TGCGCCAGCAGCTTGACCGCCGGACAGGCCGTTGTCATTCAGTACTTC. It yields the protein CASSLTAGQAVVIQYF.

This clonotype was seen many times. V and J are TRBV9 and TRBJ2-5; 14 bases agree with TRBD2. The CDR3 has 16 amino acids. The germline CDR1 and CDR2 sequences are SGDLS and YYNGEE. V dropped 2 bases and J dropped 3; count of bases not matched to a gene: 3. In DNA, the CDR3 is TGTGCCAGCAGCGTGGGACTAGCGGGGGCGGAAGAGACCCAGTACTTC. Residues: CASSVGLAGAEETQYF.

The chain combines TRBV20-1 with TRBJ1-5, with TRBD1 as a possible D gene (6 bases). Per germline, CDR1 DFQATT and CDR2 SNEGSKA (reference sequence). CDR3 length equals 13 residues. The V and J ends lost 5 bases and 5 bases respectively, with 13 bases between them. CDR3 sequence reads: CSAPDRLDQPQHF. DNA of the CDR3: TGCAGTGCTCCAGACAGGCTCGATCAGCCCCAGCATTTT.

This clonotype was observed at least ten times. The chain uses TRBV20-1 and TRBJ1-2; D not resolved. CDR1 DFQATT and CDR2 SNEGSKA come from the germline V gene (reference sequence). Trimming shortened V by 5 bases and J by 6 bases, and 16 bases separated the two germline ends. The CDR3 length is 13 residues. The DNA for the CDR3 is TGCAGTGCTCCCCGGGCCCCGCTTGATGGCTACACCTTC. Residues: CSAPRAPLDGYTF.

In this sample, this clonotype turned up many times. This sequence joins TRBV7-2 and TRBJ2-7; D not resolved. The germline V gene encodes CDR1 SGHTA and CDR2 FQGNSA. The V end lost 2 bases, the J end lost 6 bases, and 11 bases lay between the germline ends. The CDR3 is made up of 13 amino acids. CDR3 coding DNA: TGTGCCAGCAGCTTATTTAGGATCGCCGAGCAGTACTTC. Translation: CASSLFRIAEQYF.

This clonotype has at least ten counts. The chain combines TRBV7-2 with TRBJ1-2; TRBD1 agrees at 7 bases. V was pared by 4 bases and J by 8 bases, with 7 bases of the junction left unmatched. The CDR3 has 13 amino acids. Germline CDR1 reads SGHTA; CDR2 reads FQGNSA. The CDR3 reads CASSWVQGQGYTF. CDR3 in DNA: TGTGCCAGCAGCTGGGTCCAGGGACAGGGCTACACCTTC.

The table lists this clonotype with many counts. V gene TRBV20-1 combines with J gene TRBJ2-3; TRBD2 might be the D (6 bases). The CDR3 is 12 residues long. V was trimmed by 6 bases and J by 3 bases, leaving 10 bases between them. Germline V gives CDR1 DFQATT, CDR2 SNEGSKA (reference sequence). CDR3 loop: CSALLATDTQYF. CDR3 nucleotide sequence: TGCAGTGCCCTACTAGCAACAGATACGCAGTATTTT.